This T cell receptor (beta chain) was sequenced in a study of blood T cell repertoires in COVID-19. Study in general: Both acute and convalescent COVID-19 samples were obtained from the United States, Italy and Spain. T cells, B-cell-depleted T cells, or PBMCs supplied cDNA or gDNA.

In the original processing: Amplification from reference gene primers served as the basis for estimated nucleated cell counts. The repertoire was sequenced with immunoSEQ multiplex PCR; TCRdb's copy has only in-frame clones and lacks some. Clone size and the V and J calls come from that table; the DNA yielded D and trimming. This sample has 150,000 to 200,000 clones, with 80% found just once. This CDR3 has 14 amino acids. CDR1 is GTSNPN and CDR2 is SVGIG in the germline V gene (reference sequence). Deletions cut 3 bases from V and 4 bases from J, with 12 bases between. The specimen sequenced was peripheral blood. This chain uses TRBV30 with TRBJ2-2; tentatively, D is TRBD1 (6 bases). The receptor was isolated from a man between 65 and 85 years old with active or convalescent COVID-19. CDR3 amino acids: CAWRARGFTGELFF. CDR3 nucleotide sequence: TGTGCCTGGAGGGCAAGGGGGTTCACCGGGGAGCTGTTTTTT.